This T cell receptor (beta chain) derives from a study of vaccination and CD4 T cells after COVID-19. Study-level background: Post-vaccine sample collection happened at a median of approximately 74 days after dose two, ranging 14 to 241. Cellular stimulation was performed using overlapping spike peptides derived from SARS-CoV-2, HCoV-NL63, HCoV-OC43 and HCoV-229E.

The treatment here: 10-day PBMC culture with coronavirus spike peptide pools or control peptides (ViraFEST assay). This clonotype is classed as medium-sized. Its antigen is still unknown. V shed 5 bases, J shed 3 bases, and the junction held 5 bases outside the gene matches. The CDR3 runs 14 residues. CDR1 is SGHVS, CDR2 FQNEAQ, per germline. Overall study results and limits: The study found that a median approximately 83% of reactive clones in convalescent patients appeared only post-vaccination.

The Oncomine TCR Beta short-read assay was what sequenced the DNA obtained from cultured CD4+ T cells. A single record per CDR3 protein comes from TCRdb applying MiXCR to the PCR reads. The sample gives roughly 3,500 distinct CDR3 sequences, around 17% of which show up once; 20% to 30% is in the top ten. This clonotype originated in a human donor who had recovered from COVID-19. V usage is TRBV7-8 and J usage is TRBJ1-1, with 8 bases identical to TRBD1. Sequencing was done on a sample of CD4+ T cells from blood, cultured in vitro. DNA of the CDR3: TGTGCCAGCAGCCGACAGGGGTGGGACACTGAAGCTTTCTTT. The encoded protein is CASSRQGWDTEAFF.